The 19 T cell receptor beta chains below were found in one sample sequenced in a study of blood T cell repertoires in COVID-19. Measured with immunoSEQ multiplex PCR; TCRdb has only the in-frame clones, and not every one. The table lists 150,000 to 200,000 clones, approximately 80% of them singletons. Sequencing input: peripheral blood. All receptors come from a man between 65 and 85 years old who had recovered from COVID-19.

The chain recombines TRBV10-1 with TRBJ1-2; TRBD1 is a possible D gene (6 bases). This CDR3 comprises 13 residues. The V gene lost 3 bases and the J gene lost 5 bases, with 10 bases spanning the gap. CDR1 and CDR2 (germline): WNHNN, SYGVQD (reference sequence). DNA of the CDR3: TGCGCCAGCAGTGAAAACAGGGTATATGGCTACACCTTC. Translated: CASSENRVYGYTF.

A few counts support this clone. The V gene is TRBV14, the J gene TRBJ2-1; tentative D call: TRBD2 (6 bases). In germline, CDR1 is SGHDN, CDR2 FVKESK. CDR3 length: 17 residues. Trimming cost V 1 base and J 6 bases, with 19 bases left between them. Here the CDR3 DNA reads TGTGCCAGCAGCCAAGGGTTGGGAGGATTTACAAGCAATGAGCAGTTCTTC. Translated, it gives CASSQGLGGFTSNEQFF.

The sample holds a few counts of this clone. The gene calls are TRBV19 and TRBJ2-7; TRBD2 matches 14 bases. Looked up from germline, CDR1 is LNHDA and CDR2 is SQIVND (reference sequence). This CDR3 comprises 19 residues. J lost 6 bases, V lost 4 bases, and 17 bases had no gene match. The chain's CDR3 is CASSSPKGVGTSGSFEQYF. DNA of the CDR3: TGTGCCAGTAGTAGTCCCAAAGGAGTAGGGACTAGCGGGAGTTTCGAGCAGTACTTC.

This clone was counted a few times. The chain combines TRBV2 with TRBJ1-5, with TRBD1 identical over 7 bases. Germline assignment: CDR1 SNHLY and CDR2 FYNNEI. V lost 8 bases to trimming and J lost 4 bases; unmatched junction nucleotides: 2. This CDR3 has 12 amino acids. For the CDR3, the DNA is TGTGCCAGCCGGGGACAGAATCAGCCCCAGCATTTT. Its protein product is CASRGQNQPQHF.

The chain joins TRBV28 to TRBJ2-1; 11 nucleotides line up with TRBD2. J gave up 3 bases and V 4 bases, and 17 bases lay outside the gene matches. Germline V gene sequence: CDR1 MDHEN, CDR2 SYDVKM. The CDR3 covers 20 residues. The CDR3 here is CASSSRGPRTSGSLYNEQFF. As DNA, the CDR3 is TGTGCCAGCAGTTCTAGGGGGCCCAGGACTAGCGGGTCCCTCTACAATGAGCAGTTCTTC.

V and J are TRBV25-1 and TRBJ2-7, with 10 nucleotides matching TRBD2. The V segment lost 5 bases and the J segment 5 bases; nucleotides outside the gene matches: 12. Per germline, CDR1 MGHDK and CDR2 SYGVNS. The CDR3 spans 16 residues. CDR3 protein: CASSKGATSGSHEQYF. As DNA, the CDR3 is TGTGCCAGCAGTAAAGGGGCGACTAGCGGGTCCCACGAGCAGTACTTC.

The J gene is TRBJ2-5, the V gene TRBV11-2; 7 nucleotides match TRBD1. Germline CDR1 SGHAT, CDR2 FQNNGV. The CDR3 contains 15 residues. V lost 1 base to trimming and J lost 4 bases; unmatched junction nucleotides: 6. The DNA of the CDR3 is TGTGCCAGCAGCTTAGGACAGGGTAGGGTAGAGACCCAGTACTTC. Its translation is CASSLGQGRVETQYF. Complete variable domain (other parts from reference TRBV11-2 and TRBJ2-5): EAGVAQSPRYKIIEKRQSVAFWCNPISGHATLYWYQQILGQGPKLLIQFQNNGVVDDSQLPKDRFSAERLKGVDSTLKIQPAKLEDSAVYLCASSLGQGRVETQYFGPGTRLLVL.

This clone is a singleton in its sample. Other DNA sequences in this sample translate to the same CDR3. This chain uses TRBV9 with TRBJ2-3; D possibly corresponds to TRBD2 (5 bases). Germline CDR1 and CDR2: SGDLS and YYNGEE. V shed 0 bases and J shed 0 bases, with 8 bases lying between them. The length of the CDR3 is 15 residues. CDR3 sequence: CASSVGGSSTDTQYF. CDR3 nucleotide sequence: TGTGCCAGCAGCGTAGGAGGGTCTAGCACAGATACGCAGTATTTT.

This chain uses TRBV5-4 with TRBJ2-5, with TRBD1 matching 8 bases. J was trimmed by 6 bases and V by 5 bases; bases with no gene match: 6. The CDR3 has 13 residues. The V gene's germline CDR1 is SGHNT and CDR2 YYREEE (reference sequence). CDR3 nucleotides: TGTGCCAGCAGTGATGACAGGGGACAGACCCAGTACTTC. Its translation: CASSDDRGQTQYF.

V gene TRBV29-1 combines with J gene TRBJ1-1; D possibly corresponds to TRBD1 (5 bases). The germline V and J ends were trimmed by 4 bases and 0 bases, with 9 bases remaining between them. This CDR3 is built from 13 residues. Germline V gene data show CDR1 as SQVTM and CDR2 as ANQGSEA. CDR3 nucleotide sequence: TGCAGCGTTGGTCGGGGGTTGAACACTGAAGCTTTCTTT. Residues: CSVGRGLNTEAFF.

This clone was seen more than once but under ten times. The J gene is TRBJ2-1, the V gene TRBV5-4, with 11 bases identical to TRBD2. V lost 4 bases to trimming and J lost 2 bases; unmatched junction nucleotides: 2. The length of the CDR3 is 15 residues. Germline V gene lookup returns CDR1 SGHNT and CDR2 YYREEE (reference sequence). CDR3 residues: CASSVAGGAYNEQFF. The DNA for the CDR3 is TGTGCCAGCAGCGTAGCGGGAGGGGCCTACAATGAGCAGTTCTTC.

The J gene is TRBJ1-5, the V gene TRBV3-1 (or the pseudogene TRBV3-2); weak D call: TRBD1 (6 bases). Germline loops: CDR1 LGHDT, CDR2 YNNKEL (reference sequence). This CDR3 contains 13 residues. Trimming took 9 bases from V and 4 from J, leaving 13 bases between them. Here the CDR3 reads CASGGTPNQPQHF. CDR3 coding DNA: TGTGCCAGTGGTGGGACACCTAATCAGCCCCAGCATTTT.

The chain links TRBV5-1 to TRBJ2-2, with unresolved D. Germline V gene sequence: CDR1 SGHRS, CDR2 YFSETQ. The germline V and J ends were trimmed by 5 bases and 0 bases, with 14 bases remaining between them. The CDR3 is 16 amino acids. This CDR3 reads CASSTISRPNTGELFF. The DNA for the CDR3 is TGCGCCAGCAGTACGATTTCGAGGCCGAACACCGGGGAGCTGTTTTTT.

This clone appeared a few times. This rearrangement joins TRBV7-8 to TRBJ1-6, with no clear D. Trimming shortened V by 5 bases and J by 6 bases, and 11 bases separated the two germline ends. This CDR3 has 14 amino acids. The germline V gene has CDR1 SGHVS and CDR2 FQNEAQ. The CDR3 DNA sequence: TGTGCCAGCAGCCACTCTCGAACTAATTCACCCCTCCACTTT. Its protein is CASSHSRTNSPLHF. The full variable domain, completed using reference TRBV7-8 and TRBJ1-6, is GAGVSQSPRYKVAKRGQDVALRCDPISGHVSLFWYQQALGQGPEFLTYFQNEAQLDKSGLPSDRFFAERPEGSVSTLKIQRTQQEDSAVYLCASSHSRTNSPLHFGNGTRLTVT.

This clone was counted a single time. J is TRBJ2-3 and V is TRBV7-9, with 9 bases that match TRBD1. V dropped 4 bases and J dropped 2; count of bases not matched to a gene: 10. Germline-derived CDR1 and CDR2 are SEHNR and FQNEAQ (reference sequence). The CDR3 runs to 17 residues. This CDR3 reads CASSSRQGVTLTDTQYF. CDR3 in DNA: TGTGCCAGCAGCTCTAGACAGGGGGTCACCCTCACAGATACGCAGTATTTT.

The chain joins TRBV19 to TRBJ1-5; D not certain. V was pared by 3 bases and J by 7 bases, with 10 bases between. The CDR3 runs 13 residues. CDR1 and CDR2 from the germline V gene are LNHDA and SQIVND (reference sequence). The CDR3 bases are TGTGCCAGTAGTATCCGTGGAGGACAGCCCCAGCATTTT. This sequence encodes CASSIRGGQPQHF.

The chain uses TRBV18 and TRBJ1-3, with 8 bases fitting TRBD1. CDR1 is KGHSH and CDR2 is LQKENI in the germline V gene. This CDR3 is 16 amino acids long. The V and J ends lost 0 bases and 3 bases, in that order; junction bases with no gene match: 4. CDR3 region: CASSPPQGAFGNTIYF. The CDR3 DNA reads TGTGCCAGCTCACCACCCCAGGGGGCTTTTGGAAACACCATATATTTT.

This sequence joins TRBV23-1 and TRBJ2-7; TRBD1 aligns across 8 bases. TRBV23-1 is recorded as an ORF, its role being uncertain. The CDR3 covers 16 residues. V shed 4 bases, J shed 7 bases, and the junction held 15 bases outside the gene matches. CDR3 in amino acids: CASSRPDRGHPREQYF. The CDR3 nucleotides read TGCGCCAGCAGTCGACCCGACAGGGGTCATCCTAGGGAGCAGTACTTC.

J is TRBJ2-1 and V is TRBV29-1; 10 bases agree with TRBD1. CDR1 is SQVTM, CDR2 ANQGSEA, per germline. The CDR3 covers 18 residues. V was pared by 6 bases and J by 9 bases, with 23 bases of the junction left unmatched. The CDR3 bases are TGCAGCGTGGGGGACAGGGGCAGGTTGCTAGCGGGCGAACTTGAGCAGTTCTTC. It is translated as CSVGDRGRLLAGELEQFF.